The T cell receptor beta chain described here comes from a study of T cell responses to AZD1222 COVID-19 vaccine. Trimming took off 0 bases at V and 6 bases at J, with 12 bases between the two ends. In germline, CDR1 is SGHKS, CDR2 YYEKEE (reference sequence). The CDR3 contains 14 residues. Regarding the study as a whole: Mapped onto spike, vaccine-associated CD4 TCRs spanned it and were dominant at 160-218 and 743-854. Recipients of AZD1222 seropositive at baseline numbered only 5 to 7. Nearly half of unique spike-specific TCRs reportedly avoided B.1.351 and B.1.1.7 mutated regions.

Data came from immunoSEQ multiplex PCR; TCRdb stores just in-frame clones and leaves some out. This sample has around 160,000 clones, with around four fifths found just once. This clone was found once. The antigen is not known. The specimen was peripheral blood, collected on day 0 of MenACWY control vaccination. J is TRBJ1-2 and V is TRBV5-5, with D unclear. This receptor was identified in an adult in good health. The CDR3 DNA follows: TGTGCCAGCAGCTTGGTTCGGCAGGAGGATGGCTACACCTTC. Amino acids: CASSLVRQEDGYTF.